A single sample is the source of the 8 T cell receptor beta chains below, sequenced in a study of CD8 T cells in Susac syndrome. Reverse transcription of about 0.5 to 1 ug RNA used random hexamers. TCRdb re-called the immunoSEQ multiplex PCR reads with MiXCR, one entry per CDR3 protein. Here the sample spans about 190,000 distinct CDR3 sequences, 80% to 95% being singletons. Sequencing was done on a sample of CD4+ T cells from PBMCs. These receptor sequences come from a human donor in good health.

This clonotype appeared once. The chain carries TRBV2 and TRBJ2-1; the match to TRBD1 covers 9 bases. Germline assignment: CDR1 SNHLY and CDR2 FYNNEI. V shed 4 bases and J 2 bases; nucleotides not matched to a gene: 9. The CDR3 totals 17 residues. The CDR3 is CASSGIPGQGTYNEQFF. The CDR3 bases are TGTGCCAGCAGTGGGATACCGGGACAGGGTACCTACAATGAGCAGTTCTTC.

The chain has TRBV12-3 or TRBV12-4 and TRBJ2-6; D is possibly TRBD2 (6 bases). Trimming left V 1 base short and J 7 bases short, with 11 bases between. The CDR3 spans 15 residues. CDR3 region: CASSLDRGLANVLTF. The CDR3 DNA sequence: TGTGCCAGCAGTTTAGATAGGGGACTCGCCAACGTCCTGACTTTC.

The chain carries TRBV5-1 and TRBJ2-6; no reliable D call. The CDR3 consists of 17 residues. V lost 4 bases and J lost 0, with 14 bases in between. Germline V gene data show CDR1 as SGHRS and CDR2 as YFSETQ. The CDR3 loop reads CASSTRLSLSGANVLTF. As DNA, the CDR3 is TGCGCCAGCAGCACGCGGCTAAGCCTCTCTGGGGCCAACGTCCTGACTTTC.

The chain uses TRBV6-5 and TRBJ1-6, with D uncertain. The V end lost 0 bases, the J end lost 12 bases, and 18 bases lay between the germline ends. Germline loops: CDR1 MNHEY, CDR2 SVGAGI. The CDR3 runs 16 residues. CDR3 in DNA: TGTGCCAGCAGTTACTCGAAAGTTAGTGCCGGGCGACCCCTCCACTTT. Its translation: CASSYSKVSAGRPLHF.

The chain couples TRBV11-2 to TRBJ2-2; D unclear. Trimming removed 0 bases from V and 5 bases from J, with 4 bases in between. The CDR3 loop spans 13 amino acids. In germline, CDR1 is SGHAT, CDR2 FQNNGV. CDR3 in amino acids: CASSLEITGELFF. The CDR3 DNA reads TGTGCCAGCAGCTTAGAGATAACCGGGGAGCTGTTTTTT.

The J gene is TRBJ2-2, the V gene TRBV4-2; the match to TRBD2 covers 9 bases. CDR1 and CDR2 (germline): LGHNA, YNFKEQ. The CDR3 covers 19 residues. The V segment lost 4 bases and the J segment 2 bases; nucleotides outside the gene matches: 14. CDR3 residues: CASSPGESSGGLNTGELFF. The DNA of the CDR3 is TGTGCCAGCAGCCCAGGGGAAAGTAGCGGGGGTCTTAACACCGGGGAGCTGTTTTTT.

CDR3 nucleotide sequence: TGTGCCAGCAGTGATCGTCGGGGGGATCAGGGCTACACCTTC. This sequence encodes CASSDRRGDQGYTF. This chain joins TRBV2 and TRBJ1-2; TRBD1 might be the D (5 bases). The CDR3 has 14 amino acids. Germline V CDR1 and CDR2: SNHLY, FYNNEI. Trimming cost V 3 bases and J 8 bases, with 16 bases left between them.

This clonotype was recorded only once. The chain is built from TRBV20-1 and TRBJ1-2, with D perhaps TRBD1 (5 bases). Germline CDR1 and CDR2: DFQATT and SNEGSKA (reference sequence). The CDR3 consists of 12 residues. V was pared by 5 bases and J by 10 bases, with 17 bases between. The CDR3 DNA reads as TGCAGTGCTCCCCCTTCAGGGTGGGTCTACACCTTC. It translates to CSAPPSGWVYTF.